This T cell receptor beta chain was retrieved from a study of blood T cell repertoires in COVID-19 (dated by TCRdb to 2020 to 2022). As for the study more broadly: The collaborator samples originated in the United States, Italy and Spain and spanned the acute and convalescent phases of COVID-19. The material from the prospective study consisted of cDNA or gDNA derived from T cells, B-cell-depleted T cells, or PBMCs. The dataset comprised deeply sampled blood TCRbeta repertoires from subjects exposed to, actively infected with, or recovered from COVID-19. A freely available public database, intended as a resource for researchers studying the immune response to SARS-CoV-2, is where the repertoires were released. Samples were obtained from the ongoing ImmuneRACE study (first 160 participants) and from approximately 1,200 subjects provided by 6 global collaborators. Sample metadata almost always included a de-identified subject ID, COVID-19 status, age in years and sex. Where available, HLA class I and class II types were taken from metadata supplied by the sample provider and were not determined by assay-based typing. What the study reported, not specific to this receptor: The quantity of clinical and demographic metadata differed by source and by participant and was supplied without curation.

Notes on this clone: What antigen it recognizes has not been identified. Per-base quality was not reported, and no clone a single base away is much larger than it.

At one collaborating source in Seattle, patients were enrolled during active infection and were followed longitudinally through the course of disease. Whole blood was collected in K2EDTA tubes by collaborating institutions according to the institutions' own protocols. For TCRbeta analysis, collaborator samples were shipped as frozen whole blood, as isolated PBMCs, or as DNA extracted from either sample type. TCRbeta CDR3 regions were amplified from genomic DNA using the immunoSEQ Assay, a bias-controlled multiplex PCR. In the authors' own workflow: Within the assay, amplification of reference gene primers was used to estimate how many nucleated cells each sample contained. Sequence reads were collapsed and filtered to measure the absolute abundance of every unique TCRbeta CDR3 rearrangement. For each sample, productive Simpson clonality was calculated by taking the square root of Simpson's diversity index across productive rearrangements. What TCRdb holds here is the immuneACCESS table cut down to in-frame rearrangements. Part of the clones is not present; checked against another copy, under half of the missing clones reflect an unresolved V gene, and the others are unexplained. V and J calls and clone size are those listed in that table; D and trimming were worked out from the DNA. Here the sample has tens of thousands of clones; around 92% occur a single time. The ten largest account for less than 3.5% of the sample.

The CDR3 sequence holds 16 residues, the cysteine and phenylalanine included. The CDR3 DNA has 48 bases and is translated from base 1. V loses 0 bases of germline sequence and J loses 4 bases, and the interval between the two ends is 15 bases. Sequences SGHDN (CDR1) and FVKESK (CDR2) are obtained from the germline V gene. The specimen was peripheral blood. This sequence uses TRBV14 and TRBJ1-2, with TRBD1 as a weak D call on 5 bases. The TCR was taken from a man aged 50-60 years with COVID-19, enrolled during active disease. The nucleotide sequence reads TGTGCCAGCAGCCAAGATTTGGAGGGACGGGTCTATGGCTACACCTTC. Translated, it gives CASSQDLEGRVYGYTF.